This is a list of T cell receptor beta chains from one sample in a study of T cell changes during pregnancy in multiple sclerosis. This table comes from immunoSEQ multiplex PCR, and its TCRdb copy is limited to in-frame clones, with some not included. This sample yields 40,000 or so clones, of which 90% are seen a single time; approximately 5.9% belongs to the top ten. This specimen was peripheral blood, taken in the third trimester of pregnancy. These receptor sequences come from a female donor in good health, enrolled as a control in a pregnancy study. Both conserved end residues are part of each CDR3. D genes are given only for firm matches. Part of the rows lack a size; the others show once, few, many or a class for expanded clones.

- TRBJ1-1 - TRBV7-8 CASSPSRVSMNTEAFF TGTGCCAGCAGCCCCAGCCGGGTTTCCATGAACACTGAAGCTTTCTTT
- TRBJ2-3 - TRBV2 CATQDREGIRGTDTQYF TGTGCCACCCAGGACAGGGAGGGGATAAGAGGCACAGATACGCAGTATTTT
- TRBJ1-6 - TRBV28 CASSLGGPVREKIHF TGTGCCAGCAGTTTAGGCGGCCCGGTCCGGGAAAAGATCCACTTT
- TRBJ1-2 - TRBV7-9 CASSPQGSDYGYTF TGTGCCAGCAGCCCTCAGGGCTCTGACTATGGCTACACCTTC
- TRBJ2-5 - TRBV4-2 CASSQGGRSYQETQYF TGTGCCAGCAGCCAAGGGGGGAGGTCGTACCAAGAGACCCAGTACTTC
- TRBJ1-1 - TRBV5-4 CASSWGDTEAFF TGTGCCAGCAGCTGGGGCGACACTGAAGCTTTCTTT
- TRBJ2-4 - TRBV7-9 CASSLKLKGDIQYF TGTGCCAGCAGCTTAAAGTTGAAGGGGGACATTCAGTACTTC
- TRBJ2-2 TRBD2 TRBV5-4 CASSLVGAGGSTGELFF TGTGCCAGCAGCTTGGTCGGGGCGGGAGGCAGCACCGGGGAGCTGTTTTTT
- TRBJ2-2 TRBD1 TRBV11-2 CACFKGFRGRGDTGELFF TGTGCTTGTTTTAAGGGCTTCAGGGGGCGCGGAGACACCGGGGAGCTGTTTTTT
few TRBJ1-1 - TRBV29-1 CSVVNTVNTEAFF TGCAGCGTTGTTAACACAGTGAACACTGAAGCTTTCTTT
- TRBJ1-1 - TRBV29-1 CSVSRWVRTEAFF TGCAGCGTTTCTAGGTGGGTAAGAACTGAAGCTTTCTTT
- TRBJ2-1 - TRBV12-1 CASRGGQGRREQFF TGTGCCAGCAGGGGGGGACAGGGGCGGCGTGAGCAGTTCTTC
- TRBJ1-6 - TRBV6-1 CASSERRGNSPLHF TGTGCCAGCAGTGAAAGGAGGGGAAATTCACCCCTCCACTTT
- TRBJ2-5 - TRBV4-2 CASSYDPGAPETQYF TGTGCCAGCAGCTACGACCCTGGAGCCCCAGAGACCCAGTACTTC
- TRBJ2-2 TRBD1 TRBV7-8 CTSSLVPGQGTGELFF TGTACCAGCAGCTTAGTACCGGGACAGGGAACCGGGGAGCTGTTTTTT
- TRBJ1-4 TRBD1 TRBV27 CASSRQGQKLFF TGTGCCAGCAGTCGACAGGGGCAAAAACTGTTTTTT
- TRBJ1-3 - TRBV9 CASSVGGTIYF TGTGCCAGCAGCGTGGGGGGCACCATATATTTT
- TRBJ2-1 TRBD2 TRBV6-5 CASSYSAGPPNEQFF TGTGCCAGCAGTTACTCAGCGGGGCCCCCGAATGAGCAGTTCTTC
- TRBJ2-7 - TRBV18 CASSPPGRGRYEQYF TGTGCCAGCTCACCCCCCGGGCGGGGCCGTTACGAGCAGTACTTC
- TRBJ2-2 TRBD2 TRBV19 CASQRGGQTGELFF TGTGCCAGTCAGCGGGGGGGCCAAACCGGGGAGCTGTTTTTT
- TRBJ1-6 TRBD1 TRBV5-1 CASSPAPGQVTRGQVTNSPLHF TGCGCCAGCAGCCCCGCACCGGGACAGGTGACCCGGGGACAGGTGACTAATTCACCCCTCCACTTT
- TRBJ2-3 TRBD1 TRBV28 CASSWDRVRGIDTQYF TGTGCCAGCAGTTGGGACAGGGTCCGTGGTATAGATACGCAGTATTTT
- TRBJ2-7 TRBD1 TRBV27 CASSRTGRWWEQYF TGTGCCAGCAGTAGGACAGGGAGATGGTGGGAGCAGTACTTC
- TRBJ2-2 - TRBV5-5 CASSLSRGNTGELFF TGTGCCAGCAGCTTGAGCCGGGGGAACACCGGGGAGCTGTTTTTT
few TRBJ2-3 - TRBV6-4 CASSDGGATDTQYF TGTGCCAGCAGTGACGGGGGGGCCACAGATACGCAGTATTTT
- TRBJ2-5 - TRBV29-1 CSVEYGGQSQETQYF TGCAGCGTTGAATACGGGGGGCAGAGTCAAGAGACCCAGTACTTC
- TRBJ2-3 TRBD1 TRBV30 CAWADGRGRADTQYF TGTGCCTGGGCGGATGGCAGGGGGCGAGCAGATACGCAGTATTTT
- TRBJ2-7 - TRBV21-1 CASRPMGLGRSYEQYF TGTGCCAGCAGACCAATGGGACTAGGAAGGTCCTACGAGCAGTACTTC
- TRBJ1-6 - TRBV7-6 CASSPGTSNNSPLHF TGTGCCAGCAGCCCGGGGACATCTAATAATTCACCCCTCCACTTT
- TRBJ2-3 - TRBV4-1 CASRSGRGMADTQYF TGCGCCAGCAGATCAGGCAGGGGAATGGCAGATACGCAGTATTTT
- TRBJ2-1 TRBD2 TRBV11-2 CASSLEVGRARFNEQFF TGTGCCAGCAGCTTAGAGGTCGGGAGGGCCAGGTTTAATGAGCAGTTCTTC
- TRBJ2-7 - TRBV28 CASSLLGVSYEQYF TGTGCCAGCAGTTTACTCGGAGTGAGCTACGAGCAGTACTTC
- TRBJ2-7 TRBD1 TRBV11-2 CASSYGTGGYEQYF TGTGCCAGCAGTTACGGGACAGGGGGCTACGAGCAGTACTTC
- TRBJ1-1 - TRBV4-1 CASSQQGPINTEAFF TGCGCCAGCAGCCAACAGGGCCCAATTAACACTGAAGCTTTCTTT
- TRBJ1-1 TRBD1 TRBV7-3 CASRPDTGVNTEAFF TGTGCCAGCAGACCAGATACAGGGGTGAACACTGAAGCTTTCTTT
- TRBJ2-3 TRBD2 TRBV30 CAWSVRREGGTDTQYF TGTGCCTGGAGTGTGCGGCGGGAGGGGGGCACAGATACGCAGTATTTT
- TRBJ2-7 TRBD1 TRBV6-6 CASSGGQGASYEQYF TGTGCCAGCAGTGGGGGACAGGGGGCTTCCTACGAGCAGTACTTC
- TRBJ2-2 - TRBV7-9 CASSLTGATGELFF TGTGCCAGCAGCTTGACGGGAGCCACCGGGGAGCTGTTTTTT
- TRBJ2-1 - TRBV4-3 CASNSGRDEQFF TGCGCCAGCAACTCCGGCAGGGATGAGCAGTTCTTC
- TRBJ1-6 - TRBV27 CASSLAGGENSPLHF TGTGCCAGCAGTTTAGCGGGGGGGGAGAATTCACCCCTCCACTTT
- TRBJ1-4 - TRBV7-2 CASSLDVYRNEKLFF TGTGCCAGCAGCTTAGACGTTTACAGAAATGAAAAACTGTTTTTT
- TRBJ2-5 - TRBV9 CASSPRPGEPETQYF TGTGCCAGCAGCCCGCGACCCGGGGAACCAGAGACCCAGTACTTC
- TRBJ1-1 - TRBV30 CAWIRTRATEAFF TGTGCCTGGATCCGTACCAGGGCCACTGAAGCTTTCTTT
- TRBJ2-7 - TRBV10-1 CASSSPTYRVTYEQYF TGCGCCAGCAGTTCCCCGACCTACCGGGTAACCTACGAGCAGTACTTC
- TRBJ2-1 - TRBV28 CASTNPGTQSYNEQFF TGTGCCAGCACGAATCCGGGGACTCAATCCTACAATGAGCAGTTCTTC
- TRBJ1-1 - TRBV7-3 CASSLIGGVPNTEAFF TGTGCCAGCAGCTTAATAGGGGGTGTTCCGAACACTGAAGCTTTCTTT
- TRBJ2-2 TRBD2 TRBV7-3 CASSRSGLANGELFF TGTGCCAGCAGCCGGTCGGGACTAGCGAACGGGGAGCTGTTTTTT
- TRBJ1-2 - TRBV27 CASSPGFSQNYGYTF TGTGCCAGCAGCCCAGGGTTCTCCCAAAACTATGGCTACACCTTC
- TRBJ2-3 - TRBV11-3 CASSLGGGTDTQYF TGTGCCAGCAGCTTGGGCGGGGGCACAGATACGCAGTATTTT
- TRBJ2-1 TRBD2 TRBV9 CASSVVSGGEQFF TGTGCCAGCAGCGTAGTATCGGGGGGTGAGCAGTTCTTC
once TRBJ2-7 TRBD1 TRBV4-3 CASSQEAFRGIPYEQYF TGCGCCAGCAGCCAAGAGGCATTCAGGGGGATACCCTACGAGCAGTACTTC
- TRBJ2-7 TRBD2 TRBV27 CASRLLGSGSVEQYF TGTGCCAGCCGTCTCCTGGGCAGCGGGAGTGTCGAGCAGTACTTC
- TRBJ1-6 TRBD1 TRBV4-2 CASSQARTGQSPLHF TGTGCCAGCAGCCAAGCCCGGACAGGCCAATCACCCCTCCACTTT